Below, one T cell receptor beta chain is given with its context. Produced via immunoSEQ multiplex PCR; TCRdb's table is partial and in-frame only. The table shows around 200,000 clones, with around nine tenths occurring only once. This sample is drawn from a study of T cell responses to AZD1222 COVID-19 vaccine. V lost 4 bases, J lost 2 bases, and 14 bases lay in between. Germline loops: CDR1 MNHNY, CDR2 SVGAGI (reference sequence). This CDR3 is built from 15 residues. The V call is TRBV6-6, the J call TRBJ1-2; no reliable D call. The origin of this receptor is an adult in good health. Sequencing was performed on peripheral blood, taken on day 0 of AZD1222 vaccination. The CDR3 loop is CASSSPSGLNYGYTF. CDR3 nucleotide sequence: TGTGCCAGCAGTTCCCCGAGTGGGTTAAACTATGGCTACACCTTC.